The T cell receptor (beta chain) described here comes from a study of T cells after yellow fever vaccination (dated by TCRdb to the late 2010s). About the study as a whole: The SMART-Seq v4 Ultra Low Input RNA kit was used to prepare libraries from fractions with low cell numbers. To track T-cell clones before and after primary and booster YFV17D yellow fever vaccination, bulk TCR alpha and beta repertoires were sequenced longitudinally. Two healthy male donors, one aged 18 to 30 and one aged 30 to 40 years, made up the cohort. Blood was drawn at multiple timepoints before and after primary and secondary immunization, with bulk PBMC replicates and cell subsets isolated. The research as a whole found: Because abundant contaminating clonotypes from the bulk population could be contained in FACS-sorted repertoires, computational filtering was required. Only a couple of donors were included in the study, so the extent to which the findings can be generalized is limited. A small share of clonotypes was detected in both CD4 and CD8 compartments, with the overlap likely arising from convergent recombination. Compared with the primary T-cell response, the secondary T-cell response was weaker but faster, peaking on day 5 rather than day 15. Most clones expanded after primary vaccination were re-detected after the booster (almost 97% of CD4 and 88% of CD8), suggesting broad memory maintenance.

This clonotype has only a few counts. Its target antigen remains unknown. Base qualities are not provided; no much larger clone lies one nucleotide away. The CDR3 spans 11 residues, from the cysteine through the phenylalanine. Only the CDR3 DNA stays, 33 bases, in frame from base 1. Reading the germline V gene gives CDR1 MNHEY and CDR2 SVGAGI. V is pruned by 6 bases and J by 15 bases, leaving 6 bases of the junction without a gene match. TCR cDNA was made using 5'RACE template switching, a step that added a universal primer site and unique molecular identifiers. Priming of cDNA synthesis was performed from both the TCR alpha and TCR beta constant segments. Library amplification involved two PCR steps, and the second step added sample barcodes and sequencing adapters. Sequencing of libraries was performed on Illumina HiSeq 2500 (2x100 bp) or NovaSeq (2x150 bp). The original pipeline was this. MIGEC was used to demultiplex reads and collapse the reads into UMI consensus sequences, and MiXCR was used for V(D)J alignment. Using edgeR on replicate PBMC samples, clonotypes were called vaccine-responding if FDR was below 0.01 and the log2 fold change was above 5 up to day 15. Each bulk clonotype was labeled CD4 or CD8 based on which sequenced repertoire, CD4 or CD8, contained the clonotype at higher abundance. The public reads were quality trimmed at Q25 with fastp and then assembled into clones with MiXCR by TCRdb, keeping productive beta chains. When rows share a CDR3 protein, they turn into one entry using the most common DNA and genes. TCRdb, not the original authors, processed these V and J calls. A total of 450,000 to 650,000 distinct CDR3 sequences appear in this sample, 21% of them only once. Clones ranked in the top ten supply about 17% of the sample.

Sample treatment or condition, as interpreted from the label and publication: live attenuated yellow fever vaccine strain. At each blood-draw timepoint, two biological replicates of bulk PBMCs were obtained. PBMCs were isolated from peripheral blood using a standard Ficoll-Paque protocol. RNA was extracted with TriZol from bulk PBMCs, CD4 and CD8 fractions, and dextramer-positive and dextramer-negative fractions. The sequences come from PBMCs, collected approximately 22 days after the first yellow fever vaccination. The receptor chain draws on TRBV6-5 and TRBJ2-1; 9 junctional bases match TRBD1. This sequence originates from a young man who received the YFV17D yellow fever vaccine. The nucleotide sequence is TGTGCCAGCAGCCCCGGGACAGGGCTGTTCTTC. Its protein reads: CASSPGTGLFF.